This T cell receptor (beta chain) comes out of a study of blood T cell repertoires in COVID-19. Per the authors' pipeline: The assay estimated nucleated cells by amplifying reference gene primers. The table came from immunoSEQ multiplex PCR; TCRdb's copy has only in-frame clones and leaves some out. The V and J calls and clone size were taken over from that table, and D and trimming were inferred from the DNA. The repertoire has roughly 300,000 clones, around 84% of them found once; the top ten carry about 2.3%. This clone was seen a single time. CDR3 length equals 17 residues. CDR1 and CDR2 (germline): MGHRA, YSYEKL. The V segment lost 0 bases and the J segment 2 bases; nucleotides outside the gene matches: 8.

Sequenced sample: PBMCs or T cells enriched from blood (not recorded which). This sequence joins TRBV4-1 and TRBJ2-3, with 7 positions matching TRBD2. The source of this sequence is a woman in her forties or fifties who had recovered from COVID-19. CDR3 sequence (DNA): TGCGCCAGCAGCCAAGACGGGGCTAGCGGCTACACAGATACGCAGTATTTT. Translation: CASSQDGASGYTDTQYF.